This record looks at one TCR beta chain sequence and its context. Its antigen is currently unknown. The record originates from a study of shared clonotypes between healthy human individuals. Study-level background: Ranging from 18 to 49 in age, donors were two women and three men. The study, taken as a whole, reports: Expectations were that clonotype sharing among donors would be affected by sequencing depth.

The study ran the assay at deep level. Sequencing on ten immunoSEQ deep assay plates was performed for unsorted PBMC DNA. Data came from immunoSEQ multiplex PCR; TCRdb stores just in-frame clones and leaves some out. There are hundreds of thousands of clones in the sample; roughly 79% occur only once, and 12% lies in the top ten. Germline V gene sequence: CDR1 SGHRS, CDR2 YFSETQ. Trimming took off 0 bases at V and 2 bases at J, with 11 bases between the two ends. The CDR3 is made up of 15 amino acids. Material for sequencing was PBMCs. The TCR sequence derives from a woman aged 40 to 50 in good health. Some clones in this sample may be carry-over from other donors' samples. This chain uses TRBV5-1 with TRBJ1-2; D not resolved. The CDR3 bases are TGCGCCAGCAGCTTGGTTTCGGGCGGAAACTATGGCTACACCTTC. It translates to CASSLVSGGNYGYTF.